This T cell receptor (beta chain) appears in the sequencing data of a study of blood T cell repertoires in COVID-19 (dated by TCRdb to 2019 to 2021). In terms of the full investigation: The collaborator samples originated in the United States, Italy and Spain and spanned the acute and convalescent phases of COVID-19. The repertoires were released in a freely available public database intended as a resource for research on the immune response to SARS-CoV-2. Deeply sampled blood TCRbeta repertoires from subjects exposed to, actively infected with, or recovered from COVID-19 were included in the dataset. Where available, HLA class I and class II types were taken from metadata supplied by the sample provider and were not determined by assay-based typing. The samples were drawn from the first 160 participants of the ongoing ImmuneRACE study and from under 1,500 subjects provided by 6 global collaborators. Sample metadata almost always included a de-identified subject ID, COVID-19 status, age in years and sex. The material from the prospective study consisted of cDNA or gDNA derived from T cells, B-cell-depleted T cells, or PBMCs.

As concerns this clone: Its antigen remains unidentified. No base quality information exists; no much larger clone differs at one position.

The germline V gene sets CDR1 to SGHRS and CDR2 to YFSETQ. Its CDR3 holds 15 amino acids, cysteine through phenylalanine. Just the 45-base CDR3 DNA is kept, in frame starting at base 1. V has 4 bases trimmed and J has 6 bases trimmed; junction bases matching no gene number 12. General conclusions and limits of the study: The quantity of clinical and demographic metadata differed by source and by participant and was supplied without curation.

Enrolling through a virtual design, the prospective study's participants ranged in age from roughly 18 to 89 years and lived across some 22 United States geographic areas. In the prospective study, participants were assigned to cohorts based on the clinical history participants reported in a screening survey and a study questionnaire. Each participant in the prospective study had whole blood, serum and a nasopharyngeal or oropharyngeal swab collected by mobile phlebotomists. Additional blood draws and questionnaires over a roughly two-month period could optionally be provided by prospective study participants. Blood samples from the prospective study were shipped frozen or at room temperature prior to DNA extraction. The immunoSEQ Assay, a bias-controlled multiplex PCR, was used to amplify TCRbeta CDR3 regions from genomic DNA. The authors' analysis ran thus. The number of nucleated cells in each sample was estimated from the amplification of reference gene primers within the assay. Sequence reads were collapsed and filtered to measure the absolute abundance of every unique TCRbeta CDR3 rearrangement. Productive Simpson clonality was computed per sample as the square root of Simpson's diversity index over productive rearrangements. TCRdb carries this immuneACCESS record with in-frame sequences only. Its versions omit some clonotypes, under half of them owing to an unresolved V gene in the studies checked, with the rest unexplained. D and trimming were read from the DNA, whereas the V and J calls and clone size are those reported in that table. This sample gives about 260,000 clones in total; around 88% of them show up just once. The ten biggest clones cover 0.95% to 1.5% of the sample.

Material: PBMCs or T cells enriched from blood (not recorded which). This chain joins TRBV5-1 to TRBJ1-2, with 7 bases aligning to TRBD1. The TCR comes from a woman aged 40 to 49 with acute COVID-19. The DNA sequence is as follows: TGCGCCAGCAGCGGAGTAGCGAGACAGGGAAATGGCTACACCTTC. Translated, this gives CASSGVARQGNGYTF.